These 7 T cell receptor beta chains share one sample of origin, sequenced in a study of blood T cell repertoires in COVID-19 (dated by TCRdb to about 2020). Library creation used the immunoSEQ multiplex PCR assay. What TCRdb holds here is the immuneACCESS table cut down to in-frame rearrangements. Part of the clones is not present; checked against another copy, under half of the missing clones reflect an unresolved V gene, and the others are unexplained. The sample yields roughly 100,000 clones; approximately 80% were counted once. The ten largest make up about 4.8% of the sample. Input material: peripheral blood. All receptors come from a man between 60 and 70 years old with acute or convalescent COVID-19.

The rearrangement uses TRBV6-5 and TRBJ1-2; 7 nucleotides align to TRBD1. The CDR3 spans 12 residues. After removal of 6 bases from V and 7 bases from J, the junction contained 5 bases not matched to a gene. CDR1 and CDR2 from the germline V gene are MNHEY and SVGAGI. The CDR3 region has the DNA TGTGCCAGCAGGGACAGGTACCTTGGCTACACCTTC. Residues: CASRDRYLGYTF.

V gene TRBV18 combines with J gene TRBJ2-6; TRBD2 matches 7 bases. Germline values: CDR1 KGHSH, CDR2 LQKENI. The CDR3 has 18 residues. Trimming cost V 0 bases and J 0 bases; bases outside gene matches: 5. DNA of the CDR3: TGTGCCAGCTCACCACCCGCAGGCGGGAGCTCTGGGGCCAACGTCCTGACTTTC. This sequence encodes CASSPPAGGSSGANVLTF.

This chain uses TRBV5-1 with TRBJ2-1; a weak D match, TRBD1 (5 bases). This CDR3 contains 20 residues. Trimming removed 1 base at V and 0 bases at J, with 23 bases between. The germline V gene encodes CDR1 SGHRS and CDR2 YFSETQ. The CDR3 region is CASSLPRTTDFQSSYNEQFF. The CDR3 nucleotides read TGCGCCAGCAGCTTGCCGCGGACAACCGATTTTCAAAGCTCCTACAATGAGCAGTTCTTC.

This clone was counted between two and nine times. This chain joins TRBV28 and TRBJ2-2, with a possible D match to TRBD1 (5 bases). Germline CDR1 is MDHEN and CDR2 is SYDVKM. V dropped 4 bases and J dropped 7 bases, with 16 bases sitting between them. The CDR3 runs 15 residues. The CDR3 loop is CASSWVTEARGELFF. The CDR3 DNA sequence: TGTGCCAGCAGTTGGGTGACAGAGGCTCGCGGGGAGCTGTTTTTT.

V usage is TRBV2 and J usage is TRBJ2-7, with 9 bases lining up with TRBD2. Germline loops: CDR1 SNHLY, CDR2 FYNNEI. Trimming took 6 bases from V and 4 from J; bases not matched to a gene: 7. The CDR3 extends over 14 amino acids. CDR3 residues: CASRRTSERYEQYF. CDR3 bases: TGTGCCAGCAGAAGGACTAGCGAAAGGTACGAGCAGTACTTC.

V usage is TRBV27 and J usage is TRBJ1-1; 8 bases agree with TRBD1. The CDR3 has 14 amino acids. Trimming took 6 bases from V and 1 from J; bases not matched to a gene: 4. Germline V gene data show CDR1 as MNHEY and CDR2 as SMNVEV (reference sequence). This chain's CDR3 is CASRAGGTNTEAFF. The CDR3 nucleotides are TGTGCCAGCAGAGCAGGGGGCACGAACACTGAAGCTTTCTTT.

The rearrangement joins TRBV6-5 to TRBJ1-2; 9 positions match TRBD1. The V gene's germline CDR1 is MNHEY and CDR2 SVGAGI. The CDR3 has 14 amino acids. V lost 3 bases, J lost 5 bases, and 4 bases stayed unmatched. The CDR3, as DNA: TGTGCCAGCAGTTATAAAGGACAGGGGTATGGCTACACCTTC. Its translation: CASSYKGQGYGYTF.